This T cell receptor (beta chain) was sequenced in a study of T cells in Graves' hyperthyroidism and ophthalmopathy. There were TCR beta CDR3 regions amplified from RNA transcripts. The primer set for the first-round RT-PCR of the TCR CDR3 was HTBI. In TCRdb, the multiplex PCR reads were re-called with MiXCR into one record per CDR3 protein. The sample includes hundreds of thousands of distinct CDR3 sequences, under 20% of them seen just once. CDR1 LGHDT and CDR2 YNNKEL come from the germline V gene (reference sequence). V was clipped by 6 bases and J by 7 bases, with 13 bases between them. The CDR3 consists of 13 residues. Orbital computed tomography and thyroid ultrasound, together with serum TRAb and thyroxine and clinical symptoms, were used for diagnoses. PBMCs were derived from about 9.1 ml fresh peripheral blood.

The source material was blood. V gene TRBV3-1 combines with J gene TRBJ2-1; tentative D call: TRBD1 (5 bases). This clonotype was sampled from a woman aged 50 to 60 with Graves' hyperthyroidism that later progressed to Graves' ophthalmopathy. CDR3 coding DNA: TGTGCCAGCAGTTGGACAATAGGGAATGAGCAGTTCTTC. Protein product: CASSWTIGNEQFF.